The rows below give T cell receptor beta chains drawn from one sample of a study of vaccination and CD4 T cells after COVID-19. The antigens these receptors bind are not known. TCRdb redid the calling of the PCR reads with MiXCR, one entry per CDR3 protein. The sample contains approximately 11,000 distinct CDR3 sequences, roughly 50% of which appear only once. Material: CD4+ T cells from blood, cultured in vitro. All receptors come from a human donor who had recovered from COVID-19. The CDR3 runs from the conserved cysteine through the conserved F or W. The order of the fields is clone size, J gene, D gene, V gene, CDR3 DNA, CDR3 protein. A D gene is named only where the DNA matches it firmly. Not every row has a clone size; where given, it reads once, few, many or a size class.

clone_size: few
j_call: TRBJ1-2
d_call: -
v_call: TRBV11-2
cdr3_nt: TGTGCCAGCACCGTACCTGGGGGTTTCTACACCTTC
cdr3_aa: CASTVPGGFYTF

clone_size: -
j_call: TRBJ2-7
d_call: -
v_call: TRBV20-1
cdr3_nt: TGCAGTGCTAGAGTGGGGAGGGGGAGAGGTGACGAGCAGTACTTC
cdr3_aa: CSARVGRGRGDEQYF

clone_size: -
j_call: TRBJ1-5
d_call: -
v_call: TRBV6-1
cdr3_nt: TGTGCCAGCAGCGACCTCCGGGGGGGCGGCAATCAGCCCCAGCATTTT
cdr3_aa: CASSDLRGGGNQPQHF

clone_size: once
j_call: TRBJ1-1
d_call: -
v_call: TRBV6-1
cdr3_nt: TGTGCCAGCAGTCAGCCCCTCCCAAACAGGGAAGCTTTCTTT
cdr3_aa: CASSQPLPNREAFF

clone_size: -
j_call: TRBJ1-2
d_call: -
v_call: TRBV28
cdr3_nt: TGTGCCAGCAGTTTCCGGACCCCTGGGAAAGGCTACACCTTC
cdr3_aa: CASSFRTPGKGYTF

clone_size: -
j_call: TRBJ1-1
d_call: TRBD1
v_call: TRBV2
cdr3_nt: TGTGCCAGAACAGGGGGCTTTGAAGCTTTCTTT
cdr3_aa: CARTGGFEAFF

clone_size: -
j_call: TRBJ2-5
d_call: -
v_call: TRBV9
cdr3_nt: TGTGCCAGCAGCGTAGGAGGGGACCTACAAGAGACCCAGTACTTC
cdr3_aa: CASSVGGDLQETQYF

clone_size: -
j_call: TRBJ2-3
d_call: -
v_call: TRBV4-3
cdr3_nt: TGCGCCAGCAGCCAAGTGACAGCGTCGAGCACAGATACGCAGTATTTT
cdr3_aa: CASSQVTASSTDTQYF

clone_size: -
j_call: TRBJ2-2
d_call: -
v_call: TRBV7-9
cdr3_nt: TGTGCCAGCAGCCCCCCCCAAGGGGGCACCGGGGAGCTGTTTTTT
cdr3_aa: CASSPPQGGTGELFF

clone_size: -
j_call: TRBJ2-2
d_call: -
v_call: TRBV5-1
cdr3_nt: TGCGCCAGCAGCTTGGGAGGGGCCCAGAACACCGGGGAGCTGTTTTTT
cdr3_aa: CASSLGGAQNTGELFF

clone_size: few
j_call: TRBJ1-2
d_call: -
v_call: TRBV20-1
cdr3_nt: TGCAGTGCTAGGGGGCAGACTTATGGCTACACCTTC
cdr3_aa: CSARGQTYGYTF

clone_size: few
j_call: TRBJ1-2
d_call: -
v_call: TRBV6-1
cdr3_nt: TGTGCCAGCAGCTCTGAACAGCGCGGCTACACCTTC
cdr3_aa: CASSSEQRGYTF

clone_size: -
j_call: TRBJ2-5
d_call: -
v_call: TRBV2
cdr3_nt: TGTGCCAGCAGTCCACAGAAGTACCAAGAGACCCAGTACTTC
cdr3_aa: CASSPQKYQETQYF

clone_size: few
j_call: TRBJ1-1
d_call: -
v_call: TRBV6-5
cdr3_nt: TGTGCCAGCAGCTACTACCTTCCGGGACCCTATGCTACTGAAGCTTTCTTT
cdr3_aa: CASSYYLPGPYATEAFF

clone_size: -
j_call: TRBJ1-1
d_call: -
v_call: TRBV12-5
cdr3_nt: TGTGCTAGTGGTTTGGCCCCCGGAAGGGGGAACACTGAAGCTTTCTTT
cdr3_aa: CASGLAPGRGNTEAFF

clone_size: -
j_call: TRBJ1-5
d_call: TRBD1
v_call: TRBV4-2
cdr3_nt: TGTGCCAGCAGCTTACAGACAGGGAACCAGCCCCAGCATTTT
cdr3_aa: CASSLQTGNQPQHF

clone_size: -
j_call: TRBJ1-2
d_call: TRBD1
v_call: TRBV28
cdr3_nt: TGTGCCAGCAGTTTAGCCGGGACAGCTTATGGCTACACCTTC
cdr3_aa: CASSLAGTAYGYTF

clone_size: -
j_call: TRBJ2-1
d_call: TRBD1
v_call: TRBV6-1
cdr3_nt: TGTGCCAGCAGTGAGTTGAGGGGGCTCTACAATGAGCAGTTCTTC
cdr3_aa: CASSELRGLYNEQFF

clone_size: -
j_call: TRBJ2-2
d_call: TRBD1
v_call: TRBV6-1
cdr3_nt: TGTGCCAGCCGTGGACAGGGGGCCATTACCGGGGAGCTGTTTTTT
cdr3_aa: CASRGQGAITGELFF

clone_size: few
j_call: TRBJ1-2
d_call: -
v_call: TRBV20-1
cdr3_nt: TGCAGTGCTTCGCTATTTGAAGACAGTGGGTATGGCTACACCTTC
cdr3_aa: CSASLFEDSGYGYTF

clone_size: few
j_call: TRBJ1-1
d_call: -
v_call: TRBV7-6
cdr3_nt: TGTGCCAGCAGCTTAGCCGGAGAGAACACTGAAGCTTTCTTT
cdr3_aa: CASSLAGENTEAFF

clone_size: -
j_call: TRBJ2-5
d_call: -
v_call: TRBV18
cdr3_nt: TGTGCCAGCTCACCACCGACAGTACGGGAGACCCAGTACTTC
cdr3_aa: CASSPPTVRETQYF

clone_size: few
j_call: TRBJ2-5
d_call: -
v_call: TRBV20-1
cdr3_nt: TGCAGTGCTAGAGTTGGGGAAGCGGGAGAGACCCAGTACTTC
cdr3_aa: CSARVGEAGETQYF

clone_size: -
j_call: TRBJ1-2
d_call: -
v_call: TRBV5-1
cdr3_nt: TGCGCCAGCAGCTTGCAGACAGGTATTCGCGGCTACACCTTC
cdr3_aa: CASSLQTGIRGYTF

clone_size: few
j_call: TRBJ1-1
d_call: -
v_call: TRBV7-2
cdr3_nt: TGTGCCAGCAGCCGTCGTGGAGTGAACACTGAAGCTTTCTTT
cdr3_aa: CASSRRGVNTEAFF

clone_size: -
j_call: TRBJ2-7
d_call: -
v_call: TRBV7-9
cdr3_nt: TGTGCCAGCAGCTTATCAGGGGCCATCTACGAGCAGTACTTC
cdr3_aa: CASSLSGAIYEQYF

clone_size: -
j_call: TRBJ2-7
d_call: -
v_call: TRBV20-1
cdr3_nt: TGCAGTGCTAGAGAGGGGGCGGTCCACGAGCAGTACTTC
cdr3_aa: CSAREGAVHEQYF

clone_size: -
j_call: TRBJ2-7
d_call: TRBD2
v_call: TRBV6-1
cdr3_nt: TGTGCCAGCAGTGAATGGGCTAGCGGGAGGAGGTACGAGCAGTACTTC
cdr3_aa: CASSEWASGRRYEQYF

clone_size: few
j_call: TRBJ1-1
d_call: -
v_call: TRBV7-9
cdr3_nt: TGTGCCAGCAGTCGCCCTGATATGAACACTGAAGCTTTCTTT
cdr3_aa: CASSRPDMNTEAFF

clone_size: -
j_call: TRBJ2-3
d_call: TRBD2
v_call: TRBV6-2/TRBV6-3
cdr3_nt: TGTGCCAGCACGCGGGGGGCCGACACAGATACGCAGTATTTT
cdr3_aa: CASTRGADTDTQYF

clone_size: once
j_call: TRBJ2-7
d_call: -
v_call: TRBV6-2/TRBV6-3
cdr3_nt: TGTGCCAGCAGTTCGCCCGCAAACTCCTACGAGCAGTACTTC
cdr3_aa: CASSSPANSYEQYF

clone_size: medium-sized
j_call: TRBJ2-1
d_call: TRBD2
v_call: TRBV6-5
cdr3_nt: TGTGCCAGCAGTTACTCGAGTATCGGGGAGGGGTATGAGCAGTTCTTC
cdr3_aa: CASSYSSIGEGYEQFF

clone_size: once
j_call: TRBJ1-6
d_call: -
v_call: TRBV11-3
cdr3_nt: TGTGCCAGCAGCCCCTTACCCAGTTCACCCCTCCACTTT
cdr3_aa: CASSPLPSSPLHF